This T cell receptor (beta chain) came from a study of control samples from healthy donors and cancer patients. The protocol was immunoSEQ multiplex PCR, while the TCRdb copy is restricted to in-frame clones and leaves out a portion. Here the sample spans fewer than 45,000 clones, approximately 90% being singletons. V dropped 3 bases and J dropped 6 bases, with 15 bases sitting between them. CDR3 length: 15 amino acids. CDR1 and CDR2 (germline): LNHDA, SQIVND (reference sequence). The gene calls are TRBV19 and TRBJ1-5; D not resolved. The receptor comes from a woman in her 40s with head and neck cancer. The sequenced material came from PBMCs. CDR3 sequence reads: CASSIGQARSQPQHF. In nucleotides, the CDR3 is TGTGCCAGTAGTATTGGCCAGGCAAGAAGTCAGCCCCAGCATTTT.